This T cell receptor beta chain emerged from a study of blood T cell repertoires in COVID-19. Across the whole study: Material from acute and convalescent COVID-19 was sourced from the United States, Italy and Spain. Sources were T cells, B-cell-depleted T cells, or PBMCs; the material itself was cDNA or gDNA.

It was during active infection that Seattle patients were enrolled and then longitudinally followed. Assay: immunoSEQ multiplex PCR; the TCRdb copy retains only in-frame clones and omits some. There are about 99,000 clones in the sample; around 88% occur only once, and just over 2% lies in the top ten. This CDR3 is built from 18 residues. Germline V gene sequence: CDR1 MDHEN, CDR2 SYDVKM. Trimming cost V 5 bases and J 4 bases; bases outside gene matches: 14. The TCR was taken from a man aged 45-65 years with COVID-19, enrolled during active disease. Sequenced: peripheral blood. The chain carries TRBV28 and TRBJ1-6, with 7 bases that match TRBD1. The CDR3 protein is CASSPGAGGVLYNSPLHF. CDR3 bases: TGTGCCAGCAGTCCGGGGGCAGGGGGAGTGCTATATAATTCACCCCTCCACTTT.